The source of this T cell receptor (beta chain) is a study of shared clonotypes between healthy human individuals. Original data processing: ImmunoSEQ supplied junction-only sequences lacking quality scores, so filtering was different. The repertoire was sequenced with immunoSEQ multiplex PCR; TCRdb's copy has only in-frame clones and lacks some. V and J calls plus clone size are reproduced from that table; the DNA served to infer D and trimming. In the table there are some 2.1 million clones, 90% to 95% of which are singletons. The specimen sequenced was naive CD4+ T cells sorted from blood. Sample subset: CD45RA+ positively selected. This receptor was identified in a man between 18 and 29 years old in good health.

CDR3 sequence reads: CASSERGAGTQYF. The CDR3 nucleotides read TGTGCCAGCAGTGAACGGGGGGCCGGGACCCAGTACTTC. V gene TRBV6-1 combines with J gene TRBJ2-5, with D possibly TRBD2 on 7 matching bases. Germline lookup yields CDR1 MNHNS and CDR2 SASEGT. The CDR3 length is 13 residues. V gave up 2 bases and J gave up 7 bases, with 11 bases separating them.